The present T cell receptor (beta chain) was sequenced within a study of neurological immune-mediated disorders (dated by TCRdb to 2018 to 2020). Notes on the research overall: Peripheral blood TCR-beta repertoires from HTLV-I-associated myelopathy (HAM/TSP) patients, multiple sclerosis patients and healthy controls were compared by UMI-based sequencing. Longitudinal HAM/TSP donors and healthy donors each had 3 time-points at intervals of about 3-45 months. The 95 to 120 TCR-beta libraries included longitudinal samples, technical triplicates and paired sorted CD4+ and CD8+ T-cell subsets alongside PBMC samples. The cohort included 60 to 75 subjects: about 14 with HAM/TSP, roughly 34 with multiple sclerosis, and some 20 healthy controls. Beyond this particular receptor, the publication reports: The highest TCR clonal expansion was observed in HAM/TSP patients, whereas the lowest was observed in MS patients, even when compared with healthy controls. No identical CDR3 amino acid sequences were shared among expanded clones across subjects, suggesting private TCR-beta repertoires in all groups.

To synthesize cDNA, template-switch 5'RACE was performed with a primer carrying a 10-nucleotide random unique molecular identifier so that each TCR transcript was tagged. Over 180 million TCR-beta sequences, covering 15-18 subjects, were produced in each sequencing run. The RNeasy kit was used to extract total RNA. The KAPA Real-time Library Amplification kit was used to amplify TCR-beta VDJ regions with primers for the TCR constant region and the 5'RACE anchor. A first PCR added sample indexes and Illumina adaptors, and a second PCR then raised library yield. After Ampure bead purification, the roughly 650 bp TCR product was size-selected on a 2% E-gel SizeSelection system. Library quality was checked on a Bioanalyzer, concentration was measured with Qubit, and libraries were quantified with the Kapa Library Quantification kit before pooling. Libraries were sequenced paired-end 2 x 150 bp on an Illumina HiSeq 2500. To increase sequence diversity, about 23-30% phiX was spiked into each library pool. The original pipeline was this. Quality-filtered reads were processed with the UMI-based MiGEC pipeline, which removed over 85% of raw TCR sequences during error correction. VDJ genes were aligned to IMGT germline references, and each clonotype was defined by a unique CDR3 amino acid sequence together with V-J genes. Clonal expansion, Shannon diversity and CDR3 relatedness were evaluated with VDJtools (CalcPairwiseDistances, ClusterSamples), while phylogenetic trees were built in CLCbio workbench. A clone was classed as expanded if it had 8 or more unique UMIs, a cutoff based on coefficient-of-variation modelling across technical triplicates. TCRdb trimmed the raw reads at Q25, called clones with MiXCR and kept productive beta chains. Rows are unified per CDR3 protein, each entry keeping the most common DNA and genes. The V and J calls were determined by TCRdb, not by the authors. The sample table records roughly 60,000 distinct CDR3 sequences; more than 7.5% of these occur just once. In total, the top ten clones hold under 15% of the sample.

This specimen's time point label, per the study, means: longitudinal time-point 2. The healthy controls were volunteers from a blood bank in Maryland, USA. For the unsorted PBMC libraries, 2 million PBMCs were stored in RNAlater at -80 degrees C until RNA extraction and were used to generate the libraries. PBMCs were separated from peripheral blood using Ficoll-Hypaque density gradient centrifugation and then cryopreserved in liquid nitrogen. Worth noting for this clonotype: There is no known antigen for this receptor. No base-level quality is on record; no much larger clone is a single base apart.

CDR1 and CDR2 are drawn from the germline V gene: SGHRS, YFSETQ. After removal of 0 bases from V and 5 bases from J, the junction retains 4 bases not matched to a gene. Including cysteine and phenylalanine, the CDR3 has 15 amino acids. The read is trimmed to its CDR3 DNA, 45 bases read in frame from base 1. This receptor was obtained from a man aged 25 to 40 in good health. Here the chain combines TRBV5-1 and TRBJ2-2, with TRBD1 identical over 7 junction bases. The specimen sequenced was PBMCs. The bases read TGCGCCAGCAGCTTGGAGCCCAGGGGGACCGGGGAGCTGTTTTTT. Its amino acids are CASSLEPRGTGELFF.